This section outlines one TCR beta chain sequence together with its context. Its matching antigen is unknown. The time point is: cycle 4 day 1 (C4D1), after about 6 weeks of nivolumab. Autologous stem cell transplantation was followed by relapse in every patient, and brentuximab vedotin exposure varied. Using magnetic negative selection, the CD4+ T cells were separated out of thawed PBMCs. Complete response, partial response or progressive disease were the best responses. The record originates from a study of PD-1 blockade in classical Hodgkin lymphoma. TCRdb keeps only in-frame clones here, not all; method: immunoSEQ multiplex PCR. Of 10,000 or so clones in the sample, 60% to 80% were seen once. Looked up from germline, CDR1 is LNHDA and CDR2 is SQIVND (reference sequence). The junction had 7 bases not matched to a gene; V was cut back by 5 bases and J by 8 bases. CDR3 length equals 13 residues. Findings and limits, study-wide: By C4D1, diversity of CD4+ TCRs had risen significantly, whereas that of CD8+ TCRs had not. Exclusion removed patients who began nivolumab under 1 year after ASCT.

The receptor was derived from a human donor with classical Hodgkin lymphoma. This chain joins TRBV19 and TRBJ1-2; 8 bases map to TRBD1. The starting material was CD4+ T cells from blood, obtained before the fourth cycle of nivolumab. CDR3 sequence (DNA): TGTGCCAGTAGTTCCCGGACAGGGCGAGGCTACACCTTC. It codes for CASSSRTGRGYTF.